This section outlines one T cell receptor beta chain sequence together with its context. Its matching antigen is unknown. This sample is part of a study of T cells in localized non-small cell lung cancer. General study results and limits: Of the top 100 tumor clones, median about 53 were in adjacent lung, around 28 among its top 100.

Using immunoSEQ multiplex PCR, the repertoire was profiled, and TCRdb retains in-frame clones only, with some absent. The sample lists tens of thousands of clones; roughly four fifths were seen once. The CDR3 consists of 15 residues. Germline lookup yields CDR1 SEHNR and CDR2 FQNEAQ (reference sequence). V was clipped by 1 base and J by 2 bases, with 10 bases between them. The receptor's source is a female donor over 55 with stage I lung adenocarcinoma. The rearrangement uses TRBV7-9 and TRBJ2-3; D is perhaps TRBD2 (7 bases). Material: peripheral blood, obtained before any cancer treatment. The CDR3 reads CASSLGAGATDTQYF. The DNA of the CDR3 is TGTGCCAGCAGCTTAGGGGCGGGGGCCACAGATACGCAGTATTTT.